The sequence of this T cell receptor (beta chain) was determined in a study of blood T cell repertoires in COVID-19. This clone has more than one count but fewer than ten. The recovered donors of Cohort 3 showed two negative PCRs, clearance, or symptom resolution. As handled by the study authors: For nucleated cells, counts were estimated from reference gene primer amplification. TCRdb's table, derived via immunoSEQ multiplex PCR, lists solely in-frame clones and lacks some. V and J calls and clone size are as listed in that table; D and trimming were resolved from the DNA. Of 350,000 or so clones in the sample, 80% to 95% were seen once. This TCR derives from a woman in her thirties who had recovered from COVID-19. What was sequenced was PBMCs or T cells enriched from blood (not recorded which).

As DNA, the CDR3 is TGTGCCAGCAGTGACAGGTCGAGGGTTTCCATATATTTT. This encodes CASSDRSRVSIYF. The chain uses TRBV12-3 or TRBV12-4 and TRBJ1-3; the D gene is possibly TRBD1 (6 bases). V was cut by 5 bases and J by 11 bases, with 16 bases left in between. This CDR3 comprises 13 residues.